This TCR beta chain was captured by sequencing in a study of T cell repertoires in cytomegalovirus infection. Turning to the study itself: The authors relied on CMV epitopes, both recently identified HLA-C-restricted and well-studied HLA-B-restricted. CMV infection and matching HLA type were both indicated by public TCR beta signatures. Study outcomes and limitations: The ex vivo response was dominated by HLA-C-restricted CMV-specific TCR beta clonotypes. Carriers of CMV plus the relevant HLA were identified by cumulative public TCR beta family frequency.

Worth noting for this clonotype: What it binds is not known. One end of the junction does not line up with germline, which may come from a read error.

Via MiXCR, TCRdb re-called the reads, giving one row per CDR3 protein. The table includes 50,000 or so distinct CDR3 sequences, around 21% detected once. This CDR3 contains 16 residues. Germline V gene sequence: CDR1 PRHDT, CDR2 FYEKMQ (reference sequence). This chain links TRBV13 with TRBJ2-2, with 7 nucleotides matching TRBD1. The TCR comes from a human donor in good health (CMV status not recorded). Some clones in this sample may be carry-over from other donors' samples. This specimen was CD8+ T cells from cultured PBMCs, taken from culture after CMV antigen stimulation. This CDR3 reads CGSSLLGTENTGELFF. CDR3 in DNA: TGTGGCAGCAGCCTATTAGGGACAGAGAACACCGGGGAGCTGTTTTTT.